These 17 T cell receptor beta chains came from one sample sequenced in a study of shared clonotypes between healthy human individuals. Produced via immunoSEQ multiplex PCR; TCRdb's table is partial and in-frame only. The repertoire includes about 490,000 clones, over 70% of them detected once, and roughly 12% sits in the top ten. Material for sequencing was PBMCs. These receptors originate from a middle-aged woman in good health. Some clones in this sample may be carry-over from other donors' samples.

CDR3 protein: CASREGWGSGELFF. In nucleotides, the CDR3 is TGTGCCAGCAGGGAAGGCTGGGGGAGCGGGGAGCTGTTTTTT. The chain employs TRBV28 and TRBJ2-2; D possibly matches TRBD1 or TRBD2 (5 bases each). CDR3 length: 14 amino acids. The V end lost 6 bases, the J end lost 7 bases, and 15 bases lay between the germline ends. From germline, CDR1 is MDHEN and CDR2 SYDVKM.

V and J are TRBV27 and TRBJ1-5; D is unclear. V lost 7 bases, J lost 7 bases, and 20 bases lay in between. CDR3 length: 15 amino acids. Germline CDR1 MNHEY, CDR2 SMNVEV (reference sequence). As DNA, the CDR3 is TGTGCCAGCAAAGCAACAACCCTGCCGGGCCAGCCCCAGCATTTT. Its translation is CASKATTLPGQPQHF.

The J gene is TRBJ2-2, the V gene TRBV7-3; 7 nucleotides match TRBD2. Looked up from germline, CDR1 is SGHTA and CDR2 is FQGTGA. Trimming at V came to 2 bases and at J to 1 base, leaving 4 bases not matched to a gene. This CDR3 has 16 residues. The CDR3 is CASSLGASGNTGELFF. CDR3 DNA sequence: TGTGCCAGCAGCTTAGGTGCTAGCGGGAACACCGGGGAGCTGTTTTTT.

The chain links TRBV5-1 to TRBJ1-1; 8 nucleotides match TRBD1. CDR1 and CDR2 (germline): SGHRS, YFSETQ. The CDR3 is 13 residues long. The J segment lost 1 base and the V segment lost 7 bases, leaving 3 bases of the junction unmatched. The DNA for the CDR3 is TGCGCCAGCGGCGGACAGGGGAACACTGAAGCTTTCTTT. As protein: CASGGQGNTEAFF.

The CDR3 spells CAWSVRIGYNQPQHF. The CDR3 coding sequence is TGTGCCTGGAGTGTCCGAATCGGGTACAATCAGCCCCAGCATTTT. This rearrangement joins TRBV30 to TRBJ1-5; D uncertain. The CDR3 length is 15 residues. V shed 0 bases and J shed 3 bases, with 12 bases lying between them. Germline values: CDR1 GTSNPN, CDR2 SVGIG (reference sequence).

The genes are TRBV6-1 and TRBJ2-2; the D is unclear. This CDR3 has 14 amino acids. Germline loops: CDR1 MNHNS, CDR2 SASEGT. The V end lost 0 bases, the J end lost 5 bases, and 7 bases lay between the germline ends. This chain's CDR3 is CASSEAPSTGELFF. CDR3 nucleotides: TGTGCCAGCAGTGAAGCCCCTTCTACCGGGGAGCTGTTTTTT.

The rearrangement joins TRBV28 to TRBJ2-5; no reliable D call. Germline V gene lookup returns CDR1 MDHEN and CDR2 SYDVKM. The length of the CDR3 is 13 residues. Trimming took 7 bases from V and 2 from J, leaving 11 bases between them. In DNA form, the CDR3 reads TGTGCCAGCATCGCAGCCGGACAAGAGACCCAGTACTTC. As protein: CASIAAGQETQYF.

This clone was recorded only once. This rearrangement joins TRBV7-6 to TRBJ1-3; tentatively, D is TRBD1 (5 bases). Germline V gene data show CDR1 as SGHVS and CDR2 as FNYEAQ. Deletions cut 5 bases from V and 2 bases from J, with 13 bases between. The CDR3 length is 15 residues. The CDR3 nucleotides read TGTGCCAGCAGCATGATGAGAGGGGCTGGAAACACCATATATTTT. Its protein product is CASSMMRGAGNTIYF.

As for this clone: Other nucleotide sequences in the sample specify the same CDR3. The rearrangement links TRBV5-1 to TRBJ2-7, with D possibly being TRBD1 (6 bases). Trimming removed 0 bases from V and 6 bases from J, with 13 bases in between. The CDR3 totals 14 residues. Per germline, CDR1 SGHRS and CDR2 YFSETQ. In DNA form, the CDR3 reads TGCGCCAGCAGCTTGGTTGGCAGGGGCGGCGAGCAGTACTTC. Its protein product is CASSLVGRGGEQYF.

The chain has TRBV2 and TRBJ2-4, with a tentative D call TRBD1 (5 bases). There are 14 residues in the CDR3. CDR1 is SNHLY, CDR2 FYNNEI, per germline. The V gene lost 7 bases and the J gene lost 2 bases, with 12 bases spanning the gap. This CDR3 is CASMGPGSKNIQYF. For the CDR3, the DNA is TGTGCCAGCATGGGGCCAGGCTCCAAAAACATTCAGTACTTC.

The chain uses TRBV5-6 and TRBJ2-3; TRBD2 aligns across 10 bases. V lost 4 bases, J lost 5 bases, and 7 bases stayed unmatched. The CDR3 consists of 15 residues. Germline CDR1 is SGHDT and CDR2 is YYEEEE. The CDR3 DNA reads TGTGCCAGCAGCCCTAGCGGGAGTGCGGGAGATACGCAGTATTTT. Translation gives CASSPSGSAGDTQYF.

CDR3 amino acids: CASSVDRGLYGYTF. The CDR3 nucleotides read TGCGCCAGCAGCGTGGACAGGGGGCTCTATGGCTACACCTTC. The J gene is TRBJ1-2, the V gene TRBV4-3; 11 nucleotides line up with TRBD1. This CDR3 is built from 14 residues. Germline V gene data show CDR1 as LGHNA and CDR2 as YSLEER. With V trimmed by 5 bases and J by 4 bases, 3 bases remained unmatched.

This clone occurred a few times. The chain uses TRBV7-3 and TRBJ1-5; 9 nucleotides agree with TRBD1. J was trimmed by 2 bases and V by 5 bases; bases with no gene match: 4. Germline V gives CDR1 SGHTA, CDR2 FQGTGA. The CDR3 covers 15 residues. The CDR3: CASSPTGGGNQPQHF. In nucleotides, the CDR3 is TGTGCCAGCAGCCCAACAGGGGGCGGCAATCAGCCCCAGCATTTT.

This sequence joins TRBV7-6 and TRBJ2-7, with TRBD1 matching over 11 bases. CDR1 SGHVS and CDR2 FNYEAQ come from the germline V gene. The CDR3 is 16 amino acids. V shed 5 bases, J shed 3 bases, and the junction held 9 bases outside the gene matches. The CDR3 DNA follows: TGTGCCAGCAGCCCAGGCCGGACAGGGGGCAGCTACGAGCAGTACTTC. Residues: CASSPGRTGGSYEQYF.

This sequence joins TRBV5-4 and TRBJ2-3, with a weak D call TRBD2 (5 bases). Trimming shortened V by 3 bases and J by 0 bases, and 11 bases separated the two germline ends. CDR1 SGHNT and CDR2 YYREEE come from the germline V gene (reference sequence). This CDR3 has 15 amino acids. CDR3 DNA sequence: TGTGCCAGCAGCTCGGCGGGTACTAGCACAGATACGCAGTATTTT. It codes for CASSSAGTSTDTQYF.

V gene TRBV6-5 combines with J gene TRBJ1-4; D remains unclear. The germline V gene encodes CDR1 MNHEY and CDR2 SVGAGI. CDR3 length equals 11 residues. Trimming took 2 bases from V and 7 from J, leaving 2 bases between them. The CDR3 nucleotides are TGTGCCAGCAGTTACGCTGAAAAACTGTTTTTT. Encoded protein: CASSYAEKLFF.

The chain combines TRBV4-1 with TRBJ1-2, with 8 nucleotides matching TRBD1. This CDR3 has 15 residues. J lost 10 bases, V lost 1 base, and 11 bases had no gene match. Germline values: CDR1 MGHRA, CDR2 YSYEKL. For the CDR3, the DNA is TGCGCCAGCAGCCAAGCTCCGACAGGGGCCGCGGTCTACACCTTC. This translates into CASSQAPTGAAVYTF.